The 9 T cell receptor beta chains listed next were all sequenced from one sample in a study of shared clonotypes between healthy human individuals. Data came from immunoSEQ multiplex PCR; TCRdb stores just in-frame clones and leaves some out. The sample has some 1,900,000 clones; about 95% are singletons. Naive-designated CD8 cells lacked CD45RO, were positively enriched for CCR7, and omitted terminally differentiated effector memory CD45RA+ cells. The material sequenced was naive CD8+ T cells sorted from blood. These TCRs come from a man younger than 30 in good health.

J is TRBJ1-4 and V is TRBV28, with 9 nucleotides matching TRBD1. This CDR3 comprises 16 residues. Germline V CDR1 and CDR2: MDHEN, SYDVKM. V lost 3 bases to trimming and J lost 3 bases; unmatched junction nucleotides: 5. CDR3 amino acids: CASSFGDRESNEKLFF. CDR3 bases: TGTGCCAGCAGTTTCGGGGACAGGGAGTCTAATGAAAAACTGTTTTTT.

The V gene is TRBV18, the J gene TRBJ2-1; 11 nucleotides align to TRBD2. The CDR3 runs 18 residues. Germline V CDR1 and CDR2: KGHSH, LQKENI. After removal of 0 bases from V and 6 bases from J, the junction contained 10 bases not matched to a gene. Here the CDR3 reads CASSPPVRTSGSPNEQFF. The CDR3 nucleotides read TGTGCCAGCTCACCACCGGTAAGAACTAGCGGGAGTCCCAATGAGCAGTTCTTC.

The gene calls are TRBV5-6 and TRBJ2-1; TRBD1 or TRBD2 may be the D gene (6 bases each). Germline CDR1 SGHDT, CDR2 YYEEEE. CDR3 length: 19 amino acids. The germline V and J ends were trimmed by 5 bases and 0 bases, with 24 bases remaining between them. The CDR3 bases are TGTGCCAGCAGTTCCAGCCGGGGGCCCGACCCGGACTCCTACAATGAGCAGTTCTTC. This sequence encodes CASSSSRGPDPDSYNEQFF.

The chain couples TRBV13 to TRBJ2-1, with 7 bases matching TRBD2. Germline V gene data show CDR1 as PRHDT and CDR2 as FYEKMQ (reference sequence). The CDR3 spans 13 residues. The V gene end was trimmed by 4 bases and the J gene end by 10 bases; junction bases not matched to a gene: 7. Here the CDR3 DNA reads TGTGCCAGCAGCTCGGCGGGAGAACAGGAGCAGTTCTTC. It encodes CASSSAGEQEQFF.

This clone has just one count. The chain combines TRBV7-9 with TRBJ1-2; maybe TRBD1 (6 bases). V was cut by 4 bases and J by 5 bases, with 23 bases left in between. The germline CDR1 and CDR2 sequences are SEHNR and FQNEAQ (reference sequence). This CDR3 region has 17 residues. CDR3 loop: CASSSPRGSLRDYGYTF. CDR3 DNA sequence: TGTGCCAGCAGCTCTCCAAGGGGGAGTTTGCGGGATTATGGCTACACCTTC.

The V call is TRBV5-1, the J call TRBJ2-7, with a weak D call TRBD2 (5 bases). The length of the CDR3 is 14 residues. Germline V gives CDR1 SGHRS, CDR2 YFSETQ. Trimming left V 4 bases short and J 3 bases short, with 14 bases between. The CDR3 reads CASSIAGSDYEQYF. The CDR3 DNA reads TGCGCCAGCAGCATTGCGGGTTCCGACTACGAGCAGTACTTC. The full variable domain, its missing parts supplied by reference TRBV5-1 and TRBJ2-7, is KAGVTQTPRYLIKTRGQQVTLSCSPISGHRSVSWYQQTPGQGLQFLFEYFSETQRNKGNFPGRFSGRQFSNSRSEMNVSTLELGDSALYLCASSIAGSDYEQYFGPGTRLTVT.

The chain joins TRBV7-9 to TRBJ2-3, with D perhaps matching TRBD2 (6 bases). There are 15 residues in the CDR3. V shed 5 bases and J shed 5 bases, with 17 bases lying between them. The germline CDR1 and CDR2 sequences are SEHNR and FQNEAQ (reference sequence). This CDR3 reads CASSPRIAVGDTQYF. Here the CDR3 DNA reads TGTGCCAGCAGCCCCCGAATAGCGGTAGGAGATACGCAGTATTTT. Full variable domain (remainder filled in from reference TRBV7-9 and TRBJ2-3): DTGVSQNPRHKITKRGQNVTFRCDPISEHNRLYWYRQTLGQGPEFLTYFQNEAQLEKSRLLSDRFSAERPKGSFSTLEIQRTEQGDSAMYLCASSPRIAVGDTQYFGPGTRLTVL.

V and J are TRBV9 and TRBJ2-2; 7 nucleotides align to TRBD2. The V and J ends lost 0 bases and 1 base, in that order; junction bases with no gene match: 3. This CDR3 is 16 amino acids long. Looked up from germline, CDR1 is SGDLS and CDR2 is YYNGEE. CDR3: CASSVVSGVNTGELFF. In DNA, the CDR3 is TGTGCCAGCAGCGTAGTAAGCGGGGTGAACACCGGGGAGCTGTTTTTT. Looking up the rest from reference TRBV9 and TRBJ2-2 gives the full variable domain: DSGVTQTPKHLITATGQRVTLRCSPRSGDLSVYWYQQSLDQGLQFLIQYYNGEERAKGNILERFSAQQFPDLHSELNLSSLELGDSALYFCASSVVSGVNTGELFFGEGSRLTVL.

The V gene is TRBV9, the J gene TRBJ2-5, with D maybe TRBD2 (5 bases). The CDR3 has 14 amino acids. CDR1 is SGDLS and CDR2 is YYNGEE in the germline V gene. V gave up 2 bases and J gave up 3 bases, with 11 bases separating them. The CDR3 DNA follows: TGTGCCAGCAGCGTCGGTGAGGGCAAAGAGACCCAGTACTTC. Encoded protein: CASSVGEGKETQYF.